The subject of this entry is one T cell receptor (beta chain). The antigen remains undetermined. Per the germline V gene, CDR1 is SQVTM and CDR2 is ANQGSEA. With V trimmed by 7 bases and J by 6 bases, 11 bases remained unmatched. The CDR3 is made up of 14 amino acids. This entry comes from a study of cytomegalovirus exposure and HLA in healthy donors. Overall study context: The 95 to 150 validation repertoires used the same platform as the 666 first-cohort repertoires, a later analysis reported.

Measured with immunoSEQ multiplex PCR; TCRdb has only the in-frame clones, and not every one. The table lists 100,000 to 150,000 clones, roughly 94% of them singletons, with over 1% in the top ten. Study conclusions and caveats: It was 150 to 200 TCR beta chains that were listed as cytomegalovirus-associated. It was confirmed in vitro that a few of the CMV-associated chains were specific for CMV antigens.

The V gene is TRBV29-1, the J gene TRBJ1-5; 8 nucleotides agree with TRBD1. The sequence derives from a woman aged 18-30 years in good health and CMV-seronegative. Sequencing was carried out using PBMCs. The DNA of the CDR3 is TGCAGCGCCAGTACAGGGGGTAATGGTCAGCCCCAGCATTTT. Its protein product is CSASTGGNGQPQHF.